Shown below are 22 T cell receptor beta chains from a single sample sequenced in a study of shared clonotypes between healthy human individuals. Terminally differentiated effector memory CD45RA+ cells were excluded from the naive CD8 cells, which were CD45RO-negative and positively selected for CCR7. Method: immunoSEQ multiplex PCR; TCRdb's copy keeps in-frame clones and lacks some. This table has millions of clones, about 93% appearing once. Sequences were obtained from naive CD8+ T cells from PBMCs. The receptors originated from a man younger than 30 in good health. Some clones in this sample may be carry-over from other donors' samples.

The chain employs TRBV19 and TRBJ2-7, with 15 nucleotides matching TRBD2. The CDR3 spans 13 residues. In germline, CDR1 is LNHDA, CDR2 SQIVND (reference sequence). The V and J ends lost 6 bases and 11 bases, in that order; junction bases with no gene match: 5. The CDR3, as DNA: TGTGCCAGTAGCCGCGGACTAGCGGGAGGGGAGTACTTC. Protein product: CASSRGLAGGEYF.

The chain employs TRBV5-1 and TRBJ1-1, with D perhaps matching TRBD1 (6 bases). V was clipped by 0 bases and J by 4 bases, with 13 bases between them. CDR3 size: 15 residues. The germline CDR1 and CDR2 sequences are SGHRS and YFSETQ. Written as DNA, the CDR3 is TGCGCCAGCAGCTTGGCCGGCAGGGGCGGCACTGAAGCTTTCTTT. This sequence encodes CASSLAGRGGTEAFF.

This clone was picked up one time. CDR3 protein: CASRNRVSYNEQFF. The CDR3 coding sequence is TGTGCCAGTAGGAACAGGGTTTCCTACAATGAGCAGTTCTTC. The chain combines TRBV19 with TRBJ2-1; TRBD1 might be the D (6 bases). V lost 6 bases and J lost 1, with 10 bases in between. CDR1 LNHDA and CDR2 SQIVND come from the germline V gene (reference sequence). This CDR3 is 14 amino acids long.

The chain joins TRBV27 to TRBJ1-4; perhaps TRBD1 as D (6 bases). V lost 3 bases, J lost 4 bases, and 12 bases lay in between. The germline V gene encodes CDR1 MNHEY and CDR2 SMNVEV (reference sequence). The CDR3 is 15 residues long. The CDR3 bases are TGTGCCAGCAGTTTTCTGACAGGAATTAATGAAAAACTGTTTTTT. Encoded protein: CASSFLTGINEKLFF. Full variable domain (remainder filled in from reference TRBV27 and TRBJ1-4): EAQVTQNPRYLITVTGKKLTVTCSQNMNHEYMSWYRQDPGLGLRQIYYSMNVEVTDKGDVPEGYKVSRKEKRNFPLILESPSPNQTSLYFCASSFLTGINEKLFFGSGTQLSVL.

This chain links TRBV6-6 with TRBJ2-7, with a weak D call TRBD2 (6 bases). CDR3 length: 14 amino acids. The V gene lost 5 bases and the J gene lost 4 bases, with 15 bases spanning the gap. Germline loops: CDR1 MNHNY, CDR2 SVGAGI (reference sequence). The CDR3 nucleotides read TGTGCCAGCAGTCACCGGGACTTGGGGTACGAGCAGTACTTC. Its translation is CASSHRDLGYEQYF.

V is TRBV4-3 and J is TRBJ2-1; D is unresolved. This CDR3 is 13 amino acids long. With 2 bases removed from V and 4 bases from J, the gap between germline ends came to 6 bases. Germline V lookup: CDR1 LGHNA, CDR2 YSLEER. In nucleotides, the CDR3 is TGCGCCAGCAGCCAAACAGTTTACAATGAGCAGTTCTTC. This codes for CASSQTVYNEQFF.

Details on this clone: The sample carries other DNA sequences with the same CDR3. V gene TRBV9 combines with J gene TRBJ1-1; D may be TRBD1 (6 bases). Trimming cost V 0 bases and J 2 bases, with 11 bases left between them. The germline gives CDR1 SGDLS, CDR2 YYNGEE. This CDR3 contains 15 residues. Here the CDR3 reads CASSVEGRGNTEAFF. CDR3 bases: TGTGCCAGCAGCGTAGAGGGCAGGGGCAACACTGAAGCTTTCTTT.

The chain joins TRBV11-3 to TRBJ1-1; D ambiguous. Trimming took 2 bases from V and 2 from J, leaving 9 bases between them. There are 14 residues in the CDR3. Germline assignment: CDR1 SGHNT and CDR2 YENEEA. CDR3: CASSLTGGNTEAFF. CDR3 in DNA: TGTGCCAGCAGCTTAACGGGAGGAAACACTGAAGCTTTCTTT.

The genes are TRBV6-1 and TRBJ2-7, with 8 bases matching TRBD2. With V trimmed by 4 bases and J by 0 bases, 5 bases remained unmatched. There are 15 residues in the CDR3. Germline V CDR1 and CDR2: MNHNS, SASEGT. CDR3 region: CASSGRGGASYEQYF. In DNA form, the CDR3 reads TGTGCCAGCAGTGGCCGGGGGGGGGCCTCCTACGAGCAGTACTTC.

This sequence joins TRBV7-9 and TRBJ2-3; 7 nucleotides align to TRBD1. CDR1 and CDR2 from the germline V gene are SEHNR and FQNEAQ (reference sequence). The length of the CDR3 is 14 residues. V was pared by 3 bases and J by 0 bases, with 0 bases of the junction left unmatched. Here the CDR3 DNA reads TGTGCCAGCAGCTTGACAGGGAGCACAGATACGCAGTATTTT. It encodes CASSLTGSTDTQYF.

The V and J genes are TRBV7-3 and TRBJ2-1, with 7 bases matching TRBD2. Germline CDR1 reads SGHTA; CDR2 reads FQGTGA. Germline trimming cut 5 bases from V and 1 base from J; bases unmatched to any gene: 8. The CDR3 loop spans 16 amino acids. The CDR3 region is CASSTMGRVSYNEQFF. The CDR3 region has the DNA TGTGCCAGCAGCACCATGGGGAGGGTTTCCTACAATGAGCAGTTCTTC.

This clone was recorded once. The J gene is TRBJ2-3, the V gene TRBV19; tentative D call: TRBD1 (5 bases). This CDR3 is built from 16 residues. The germline V and J ends were trimmed by 7 bases and 4 bases, with 21 bases remaining between them. Germline CDR1 is LNHDA and CDR2 is SQIVND (reference sequence). The CDR3 loop is CASKPPGPQGADTQYF. CDR3 bases: TGTGCCAGTAAGCCGCCCGGGCCCCAGGGTGCAGATACGCAGTATTTT.

The chain combines TRBV9 with TRBJ2-7; D might be TRBD2 (7 bases). The CDR3 extends over 15 amino acids. Germline CDR1 and CDR2: SGDLS and YYNGEE. With 0 bases removed from V and 6 bases from J, the gap between germline ends came to 16 bases. The DNA for the CDR3 is TGTGCCAGCAGCGTAGACCGGGGGGCGCTTACCGAGCAGTACTTC. Translating gives CASSVDRGALTEQYF.

This clone was counted between two and nine times. The chain couples TRBV4-2 to TRBJ1-5; D is possibly TRBD1 (5 bases). The CDR3 is 16 amino acids. The V end lost 0 bases, the J end lost 2 bases, and 11 bases lay between the germline ends. Germline V gives CDR1 LGHNA, CDR2 YNFKEQ. CDR3 nucleotide sequence: TGTGCCAGCAGCCAAGAGTTATCGGGACGCAATCAGCCCCAGCATTTT. Protein: CASSQELSGRNQPQHF.

The chain combines TRBV7-9 with TRBJ2-1, with 7 bases aligning to TRBD1. The CDR3 spans 17 residues. V was clipped by 4 bases and J by 8 bases; unmatched bases: 17. Looked up from germline, CDR1 is SEHNR and CDR2 is FQNEAQ (reference sequence). The DNA of the CDR3 is TGTGCCAGCAGCTCCCGATCCGACAGGGATGCGTACTATGAGCAGTTCTTC. Amino acids: CASSSRSDRDAYYEQFF.

With regard to this clone: The same CDR3 can be traced to other DNA sequences in this sample. This chain connects TRBV9 to TRBJ2-1, with 14 positions matching TRBD2. The V gene end was trimmed by 0 bases and the J gene end by 7 bases; junction bases not matched to a gene: 3. This CDR3 spans 16 amino acids. Per the germline V gene, CDR1 is SGDLS and CDR2 is YYNGEE. The CDR3 loop reads CASSVGLAGGDNEQFF. CDR3 coding DNA: TGTGCCAGCAGCGTAGGACTAGCGGGAGGGGATAATGAGCAGTTCTTC.

The chain's CDR3 is CASSYSRDKGTEAFF. The CDR3 DNA sequence: TGTGCCAGCAGTTACTCGAGGGACAAGGGAACTGAAGCTTTCTTT. The genes are TRBV6-6 and TRBJ1-1, with D perhaps matching TRBD1 (6 bases). Germline CDR1 is MNHNY and CDR2 is SVGAGI (reference sequence). The CDR3 length is 15 residues. V lost 0 bases and J lost 5, with 13 bases in between.

V usage is TRBV29-1 and J usage is TRBJ1-3, with TRBD1 identical over 9 bases. V shed 6 bases and J 6 bases; nucleotides not matched to a gene: 9. CDR1 and CDR2 (germline): SQVTM, ANQGSEA. The CDR3 covers 14 residues. CDR3 amino acids: CSVAGTGFENTIYF. The CDR3 DNA reads as TGCAGCGTCGCCGGGACAGGGTTTGAAAACACCATATATTTT.

V gene TRBV10-3 combines with J gene TRBJ2-7; the D gene could be TRBD1 or TRBD2 (5 bases each). V gave up 4 bases and J gave up 2 bases, with 12 bases separating them. The CDR3 sequence is 14 residues long. Germline V gene data show CDR1 as ENHRY and CDR2 as SYGVKD. In nucleotides, the CDR3 is TGTGCCATCAGTGGAGGGGCTACGACCTACGAGCAGTACTTC. Translating it yields CAISGGATTYEQYF.

This clone was seen a single time. V and J are TRBV2 and TRBJ2-5; 15 bases are shared with TRBD2. Germline V gives CDR1 SNHLY, CDR2 FYNNEI. The junction had 7 bases not matched to a gene; V was cut back by 6 bases and J by 5 bases. There are 16 residues in the CDR3. This CDR3 reads CASSPGLAGGGETQYF. CDR3 in DNA: TGTGCCAGCAGCCCCGGACTAGCGGGAGGGGGGGAGACCCAGTACTTC.

This chain joins TRBV7-8 and TRBJ2-7; 8 bases fit TRBD1. Trimming at V came to 2 bases and at J to 1 base, leaving 7 bases not matched to a gene. This CDR3 region has 16 residues. The germline V gene has CDR1 SGHVS and CDR2 FQNEAQ. The DNA of the CDR3 is TGTGCCAGCAGCTTATCCAGGGGGCTAGCGTCCTACGAGCAGTACTTC. It codes for CASSLSRGLASYEQYF. The full variable domain, rest sourced from reference TRBV7-8 and TRBJ2-7, is GAGVSQSPRYKVAKRGQDVALRCDPISGHVSLFWYQQALGQGPEFLTYFQNEAQLDKSGLPSDRFFAERPEGSVSTLKIQRTQQEDSAVYLCASSLSRGLASYEQYFGPGTRLTVT.

The chain is built from TRBV5-5 and TRBJ2-3, with 11 bases lining up with TRBD2. This CDR3 comprises 15 residues. CDR1 is SGHKS and CDR2 is YYEKEE in the germline V gene (reference sequence). V shed 4 bases, J shed 5 bases, and the junction held 6 bases outside the gene matches. CDR3 residues: CASSLAGGYLDTQYF. The CDR3 DNA sequence: TGTGCCAGCAGCCTAGCGGGAGGTTATTTAGATACGCAGTATTTT.